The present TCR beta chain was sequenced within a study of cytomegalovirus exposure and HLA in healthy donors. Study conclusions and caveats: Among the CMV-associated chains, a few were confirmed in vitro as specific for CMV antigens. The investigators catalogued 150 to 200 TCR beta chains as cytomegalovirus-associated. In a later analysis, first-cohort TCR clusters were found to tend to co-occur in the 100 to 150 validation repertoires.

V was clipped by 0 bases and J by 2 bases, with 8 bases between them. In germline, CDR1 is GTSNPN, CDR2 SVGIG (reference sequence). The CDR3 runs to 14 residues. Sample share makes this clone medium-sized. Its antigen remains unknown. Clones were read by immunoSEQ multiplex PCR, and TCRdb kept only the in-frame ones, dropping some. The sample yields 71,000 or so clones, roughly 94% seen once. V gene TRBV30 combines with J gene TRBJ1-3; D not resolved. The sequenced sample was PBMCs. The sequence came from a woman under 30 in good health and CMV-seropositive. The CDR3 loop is CAWSVSRAGNTIYF. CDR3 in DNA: TGTGCCTGGAGTGTCTCGAGGGCTGGAAACACCATATATTTT.